This record covers a single T cell receptor (beta chain). The sample is drawn from a study of cytotoxic CD8 clonotypes in ibrutinib-treated CLL. V was pared by 5 bases and J by 6 bases, with 19 bases between. In germline, CDR1 is LGHNA, CDR2 YNFKEQ. The CDR3 length is 16 residues. Generated by immunoSEQ multiplex PCR, the TCRdb table keeps only in-frame clones and is missing some. The data hold approximately 100,000 clones, with 60% to 80% observed a single time. The chain couples TRBV4-2 to TRBJ2-2; no clear D gene. The clonotype originates from a human donor with chronic lymphocytic leukemia. Material: PBMCs, obtained after 24 months of ibrutinib treatment. Written as DNA, the CDR3 is TGTGCCAGCAGCGAAGTGACTGGCCCCGGCCCCGGGGAGCTGTTTTTT. Protein product: CASSEVTGPGPGELFF.